This T cell receptor (beta chain) was recovered during a study of control samples from healthy donors and cancer patients. Germline CDR1 reads MNHEY; CDR2 reads SVGAGI. V gave up 6 bases and J gave up 4 bases; unmatched junction bases: 9. The CDR3 spans 15 residues. Sequencing was performed with immunoSEQ multiplex PCR; in TCRdb, only in-frame clones are kept and a portion is missing. The table has over 90,000 clones, approximately 90% seen once; the top ten hold under 2.5%. Material for sequencing was blood. J is TRBJ1-5 and V is TRBV6-5; 7 bases align to TRBD1. The sequence came from a young woman in good health. This CDR3 is CASRQTGKLNQPQHF. The CDR3 coding sequence is TGTGCCAGCAGACAGACAGGGAAATTAAATCAGCCCCAGCATTTT.